Listed below are T cell receptor beta chains from one sample, sequenced in a study of cytomegalovirus exposure and HLA in healthy donors. The protocol was immunoSEQ multiplex PCR, while the TCRdb copy is restricted to in-frame clones and leaves out a portion. This repertoire shows roughly 55,000 clones, approximately 80% found once; its top ten account for approximately 2.3%. The source material was PBMCs. These receptors were taken from a female donor in good health and CMV-seronegative. The CDR3 runs from the conserved cysteine through the conserved F or W. The D gene is left open where the match is weak. Clone size is given for some rows only: seen once, a few or many times, or a class if the clone is expanded.

>-|TRBV18|-|TRBJ2-1
CASSPLARGYEQFF
TGTGCCAGCTCACCACTGGCCAGGGGCTATGAGCAGTTCTTC
>TRBD2|TRBV5-4|-|TRBJ2-1
CASSQSGGGGSYNEQFF
TGTGCCAGCAGCCAGTCGGGAGGAGGTGGATCCTACAATGAGCAGTTCTTC
>-|TRBV29-1|-|TRBJ1-1
CSVDSNFRGMNTEAFF
TGCAGCGTTGATAGCAATTTTAGGGGTATGAACACTGAAGCTTTCTTT
>TRBD1|TRBV4-3|once|TRBJ2-2
CASSLRTGDTGELFF
TGCGCCAGCAGCCTCCGGACAGGGGACACCGGGGAGCTGTTTTTT
>-|TRBV5-1|-|TRBJ1-2
CASSPLFHQGSGGYTF
TGCGCCAGCAGCCCTCTCTTTCACCAGGGGTCAGGTGGCTACACCTTC
>-|TRBV5-8|-|TRBJ1-1
CASSLEGGVMNTEAFF
TGTGCCAGCAGCCTTGAAGGGGGGGTCATGAACACTGAAGCTTTCTTT
>-|TRBV7-9|once|TRBJ1-2
CASSPPAWARTVYGYTF
TGTGCCAGCAGCCCACCCGCTTGGGCTCGGACAGTCTATGGCTACACCTTC
>-|TRBV5-1|-|TRBJ2-6
CASSLAGGANVLTF
TGCGCCAGCAGCTTGGCCGGGGGGGCCAACGTCCTGACTTTC
>TRBD2|TRBV6-1|-|TRBJ2-7
CASSEGPGTSGPYEQYF
TGTGCCAGCAGTGAAGGGCCGGGGACTAGCGGTCCCTACGAGCAGTACTTC
>-|TRBV19|-|TRBJ2-2
CASSFTQGTTGELFF
TGTGCCAGTAGTTTCACACAGGGTACCACCGGGGAGCTGTTTTTT
>TRBD2|TRBV5-1|-|TRBJ2-7
CASSLESLAGMSYEQYF
TGCGCCAGCAGCTTGGAAAGCCTAGCGGGGATGTCCTACGAGCAGTACTTC
>-|TRBV7-9|-|TRBJ2-1
CASSFKTRSTDNEQFF
TGTGCCAGCAGCTTCAAGACTAGATCGACTGACAATGAGCAGTTCTTC
>-|TRBV7-7|-|TRBJ2-3
CASSASTDTYSDTQYF
TGTGCTAGCAGTGCTAGTACGGACACATATTCGGATACGCAGTATTTT
>TRBD1|TRBV30|few|TRBJ2-2
CAWRTGQVSRTGELFF
TGTGCCTGGCGGACCGGACAGGTTTCTCGCACCGGGGAGCTGTTTTTT
>-|TRBV7-3|-|TRBJ2-3
CASSLNSGTDTQYF
TGTGCCAGCAGCTTAAATAGCGGCACAGATACGCAGTATTTT
>-|TRBV6-5|-|TRBJ2-7
CASSYPGGQEQYF
TGTGCCAGCAGTTATCCGGGGGGCCAGGAGCAGTACTTC
>TRBD1|TRBV27|-|TRBJ2-7
CASSPGQVPYEQYF
TGTGCCAGCAGTCCGGGACAGGTCCCTTACGAGCAGTACTTC
>-|TRBV7-2|-|TRBJ1-2
CASSFARQSYGYTF
TGTGCCAGCAGCTTTGCCCGACAGTCCTATGGCTACACCTTC
>TRBD2|TRBV7-2|few|TRBJ2-3
CASSPQRGLSTDTQYF
TGTGCCAGCAGCCCCCAGCGGGGCCTGTCCACAGATACGCAGTATTTT
>-|TRBV29-1|once|TRBJ2-7
CSVGDSPTGEQYF
TGCAGCGTTGGGGATTCCCCCACAGGGGAGCAGTACTTC
>TRBD1|TRBV27|-|TRBJ2-3
CASSLGTETDTQYF
TGTGCCAGCAGTTTGGGGACAGAGACAGATACGCAGTATTTT
>-|TRBV19|-|TRBJ1-2
CASSIRVNYGYTF
TGTGCCAGTAGTATCAGGGTTAACTATGGCTACACCTTC
>TRBD2|TRBV10-3|-|TRBJ2-3
CAIRGEGGDTQYF
TGTGCCATCAGGGGGGAGGGAGGAGATACGCAGTATTTT